The next 28 T cell receptor beta chains were all read from a single sample in a study of blood T cells in healthy people across ages. Primers used in a second PCR of roughly 7 to 12 cycles were a sample-barcoded 5' primer and a J-beta primer mix. TCRdb re-derived calls from the 5' RACE reads in MiXCR, one entry per CDR3 protein. The data show around 500,000 distinct CDR3 sequences, less than 60% seen once. The sequenced sample consisted of blood. These TCRs come from a man aged 80 or over in good health.

The chain recombines TRBV5-1 with TRBJ2-5, with 13 bases matching TRBD2. Germline CDR1 reads SGHRS; CDR2 reads YFSETQ. This CDR3 has 15 amino acids. Trimming cost V 3 bases and J 2 bases; bases outside gene matches: 1. The CDR3 DNA reads TGCGCCAGCAGCTGGGGACTAGCGGGACAAGAGACCCAGTACTTC. This sequence encodes CASSWGLAGQETQYF.

This clonotype appeared a few times. This rearrangement joins TRBV6-5 to TRBJ1-5; TRBD1 matches 9 bases. V lost 9 bases to trimming and J lost 5 bases; unmatched junction nucleotides: 5. The germline gives CDR1 MNHEY, CDR2 SVGAGI. The CDR3 sequence is 13 residues long. CDR3 in DNA: TGTGCCAGTAAACAGGGGGCTCATCAGCCCCAGCATTTT. Protein sequence: CASKQGAHQPQHF.

A remark on this clonotype: A read error may account for a junction end that differs from germline. J is TRBJ2-7 and V is TRBV6-2 or TRBV6-3, with a possible D match to TRBD2 (5 bases). This CDR3 comprises 15 residues. Germline values: CDR1 MNHEY, CDR2 SVGEGT. CDR3 sequence (DNA): TGTGCCAACAGTCCTAGCCAAGGTCCTTCCTACGAGCAGTACTTC. Amino acids: CANSPSQGPSYEQYF.

This chain uses TRBV29-1 with TRBJ1-1, with 7 bases lining up with TRBD1. The CDR3 spans 16 residues. From germline, CDR1 is SQVTM and CDR2 ANQGSEA. V dropped 4 bases and J dropped 2; count of bases not matched to a gene: 13. CDR3 coding DNA: TGCAGCGTTGTACCACCCCTACAGGGGCGAAACACTGAAGCTTTCTTT. This sequence encodes CSVVPPLQGRNTEAFF.

J is TRBJ2-7 and V is TRBV24-1; weak D call: TRBD2 (6 bases). Germline V gene sequence: CDR1 KGHDR, CDR2 SFDVKD. The CDR3 has 13 amino acids. V shed 5 bases and J shed 7 bases, with 14 bases lying between them. The CDR3 loop is CATSGRTSSEQYF. The CDR3 DNA reads TGTGCCACCAGTGGGAGAACTAGCAGTGAGCAGTACTTC.

The chain joins TRBV6-5 to TRBJ2-7; 9 nucleotides line up with TRBD1. Germline V gene lookup returns CDR1 MNHEY and CDR2 SVGAGI. The CDR3 spans 15 residues. J lost 4 bases, V lost 7 bases, and 11 bases had no gene match. CDR3 sequence: CASIRRQGVIYEQYF. As DNA, the CDR3 is TGTGCCAGCATCAGGAGACAGGGGGTAATATACGAGCAGTACTTC.

V gene TRBV6-6 combines with J gene TRBJ2-2, with TRBD1 identical over 7 bases. The CDR3 spans 14 residues. Germline CDR1 MNHNY, CDR2 SVGAGI (reference sequence). V was pared by 4 bases and J by 8 bases, with 7 bases of the junction left unmatched. CDR3 protein: CASSSGTDAGELFF. The CDR3 DNA reads as TGTGCCAGCAGTTCCGGGACAGACGCAGGGGAGCTGTTTTTT.

The V gene is TRBV10-3, the J gene TRBJ2-1; 8 bases agree with TRBD2. Trimming at V came to 5 bases and at J to 5 bases, leaving 14 bases not matched to a gene. Germline CDR1 reads ENHRY; CDR2 reads SYGVKD. The CDR3 contains 17 residues. DNA of the CDR3: TGTGCCATCAGTAAAGCGGGAGTTGGGACCAATAACAATGAGCAGTTCTTC. Translating gives CAISKAGVGTNNNEQFF.

The chain has TRBV4-2 and TRBJ2-1, with D possibly matching TRBD2 (5 bases). Germline V gene data show CDR1 as LGHNA and CDR2 as YNFKEQ. This CDR3 is 17 amino acids long. V lost 1 base and J lost 7, with 20 bases in between. DNA for the CDR3: TGTGCCAGCAGCCAAGCTAGCCGGGCCTCAAAAAGGAATGAGCAGTTCTTC. Protein sequence: CASSQASRASKRNEQFF.

This clonotype was seen many times. V and J are TRBV6-5 and TRBJ2-3, with 7 bases that match TRBD1. The CDR3 totals 15 residues. The germline CDR1 and CDR2 sequences are MNHEY and SVGAGI. After removal of 6 bases from V and 1 base from J, the junction contained 7 bases not matched to a gene. The CDR3 is CASSSGGSGTDTQYF. In DNA, the CDR3 is TGTGCCAGCAGCTCAGGGGGTTCGGGCACAGATACGCAGTATTTT.

In its sample, this clonotype was seen a few times. The rearrangement uses TRBV2 and TRBJ2-7; D may correspond to TRBD1 or TRBD2 (5 bases each). The V end lost 9 bases, the J end lost 6 bases, and 18 bases lay between the germline ends. CDR3 size: 13 residues. Germline V gene sequence: CDR1 SNHLY, CDR2 FYNNEI. This CDR3 reads CASDFSRGGEQYF. CDR3 nucleotides: TGTGCCAGTGACTTTTCTCGGGGCGGCGAGCAGTACTTC.

The V and J genes are TRBV10-3 and TRBJ1-6, with a possible D match to TRBD1 (5 bases). This CDR3 spans 16 amino acids. The germline V gene has CDR1 ENHRY and CDR2 SYGVKD. Trimming left V 0 bases short and J 8 bases short, with 14 bases between. In nucleotides, the CDR3 is TGTGCCATCAGTGAGTCTTCGCGGGACGTGGATTCACCCCTCCACTTT. It encodes CAISESSRDVDSPLHF.

The chain couples TRBV20-1 to TRBJ1-2; no reliable D call. CDR3 size: 14 residues. CDR1 is DFQATT, CDR2 SNEGSKA, per germline (reference sequence). V lost 7 bases and J lost 4, with 19 bases in between. The CDR3 here is CSVRAAGVPYGYTF. In DNA form, the CDR3 reads TGCAGTGTTCGAGCGGCAGGAGTTCCCTATGGCTACACCTTC.

In nucleotides, the CDR3 is TGCGCCAGCAGCTTGGAGACAGGGCCGAATTCACCCCTCCACTTT. As protein: CASSLETGPNSPLHF. The rearrangement links TRBV5-1 to TRBJ1-6, with 7 bases identical to TRBD1. Trimming removed 0 bases from V and 7 bases from J; junction bases left unmatched: 4. CDR3 length equals 15 residues. From germline, CDR1 is SGHRS and CDR2 YFSETQ.

Points on this clonotype: This may be a read error: a much more frequent sequence differs by one nucleotide. J is TRBJ2-7 and V is TRBV7-9, with 9 bases that match TRBD2. This CDR3 is 17 amino acids long. The germline gives CDR1 SEHNR, CDR2 FQNEAQ (reference sequence). The V segment lost 3 bases and the J segment 7 bases; nucleotides outside the gene matches: 16. CDR3 amino acids: CASSLKNGGTSHNEQYF. The CDR3, as DNA: TGTGCCAGCAGCTTGAAGAACGGAGGGACTAGCCACAATGAGCAGTACTTC. Complete variable domain (other parts from reference TRBV7-9 and TRBJ2-7): DTGVSQNPRHKITKRGQNVTFRCDPISEHNRLYWYRQTLGQGPEFLTYFQNEAQLEKSRLLSDRFSAERPKGSFSTLEIQRTEQGDSAMYLCASSLKNGGTSHNEQYFGPGTRLTVT.

Notes on this clonotype: Germline is not matched at one junction end, which may reflect a read error. The gene calls are TRBV7-2 and TRBJ2-7, with TRBD2 matching over 7 bases. Germline V gene data show CDR1 as SGHTA and CDR2 as FQGNSA. The CDR3 sequence is 14 residues long. CDR3 protein: CASSLQSGVYGQYF. DNA for the CDR3: TGTGCCAGCAGCTTACAAAGCGGGGTATACGGGCAGTACTTC.

This chain's CDR3 is CASSDNAGGQYEQFF. The CDR3 region has the DNA TGTGCCAGCAGCGACAACGCTGGGGGCCAATATGAGCAGTTCTTC. This chain links TRBV7-2 with TRBJ2-1, with TRBD1 as a possible D gene (6 bases). V was trimmed by 5 bases and J by 8 bases, leaving 19 bases between them. The V gene's germline CDR1 is SGHTA and CDR2 FQGNSA. The CDR3 sequence is 15 residues long. Filled out from reference TRBV7-2 and TRBJ2-1, the complete variable domain reads GAGVSQSPSNKVTEKGKDVELRCDPISGHTALYWYRQSLGQGLEFLIYFQGNSAPDKSGLPSDRFSAERTGGSVSTLTIQRTQQEDSAVYLCASSDNAGGQYEQFFGPGTRLTVL.

The chain recombines TRBV5-1 with TRBJ2-1, with 9 bases that match TRBD2. CDR3 length: 15 amino acids. V lost 5 bases to trimming and J lost 5 bases; unmatched junction nucleotides: 8. Germline V lookup: CDR1 SGHRS, CDR2 YFSETQ. The CDR3 DNA is TGCGCCAGCAGTCCCCGCGGGGGGGCCGACAATGAGCAGTTCTTC. It yields the protein CASSPRGGADNEQFF. Complete variable domain (other parts from reference TRBV5-1 and TRBJ2-1): KAGVTQTPRYLIKTRGQQVTLSCSPISGHRSVSWYQQTPGQGLQFLFEYFSETQRNKGNFPGRFSGRQFSNSRSEMNVSTLELGDSALYLCASSPRGGADNEQFFGPGTRLTVL.

This clonotype has only a few counts. The V gene is TRBV6-5, the J gene TRBJ2-2; 7 nucleotides agree with TRBD2. This CDR3 region has 18 residues. Germline trimming cut 6 bases from V and 5 bases from J; bases unmatched to any gene: 18. Germline V gene sequence: CDR1 MNHEY, CDR2 SVGAGI. The CDR3, as DNA: TGTGCCAGCAGCTATTCCTCCGGGGCTAGCGGACTAACCGGGGAGCTGTTTTTT. This gives the protein CASSYSSGASGLTGELFF.

This clonotype was seen more than once but under ten times. The gene calls are TRBV7-9 and TRBJ2-7; D is unresolved. The CDR3 extends over 13 amino acids. The germline V gene encodes CDR1 SEHNR and CDR2 FQNEAQ (reference sequence). The V gene lost 4 bases and the J gene lost 1 base, with 8 bases spanning the gap. As DNA, the CDR3 is TGTGCCAGCAGCTCCAAGGATTCCTACGAGCAGTACTTC. Protein sequence: CASSSKDSYEQYF.

In this sample, this clonotype turned up a few times. The chain has TRBV14 and TRBJ1-1; possible D gene TRBD1, 5 bases. The CDR3 loop spans 14 amino acids. Germline V gives CDR1 SGHDN, CDR2 FVKESK. V lost 8 bases, J lost 2 bases, and 15 bases lay in between. The CDR3 loop reads CASRAGPSNTEAFF. CDR3 in DNA: TGTGCCAGCCGTGCGGGACCTAGCAACACTGAAGCTTTCTTT.

This chain joins TRBV20-1 and TRBJ2-4, with D perhaps being TRBD1 or TRBD2 (5 bases each). The J call is doubtful: the DNA matches TRBJ2-7 better. Germline loops: CDR1 DFQATT, CDR2 SNEGSKA (reference sequence). This CDR3 contains 12 residues. The CDR3 is CSPRGPVVEQYF. The CDR3 DNA reads TGCAGCCCGAGGGGTCCAGTGGTCGAGCAGTACTTC.

In this sample, this clonotype turned up many times. The genes are TRBV6-5 and TRBJ1-3; 8 nucleotides line up with TRBD1. CDR3 length: 13 amino acids. Germline CDR1 reads MNHEY; CDR2 reads SVGAGI. The J segment lost 3 bases and the V segment lost 8 bases, leaving 3 bases of the junction unmatched. The CDR3 protein is CASGQGGGNTIYF. In nucleotides, the CDR3 is TGTGCCAGCGGACAGGGAGGTGGAAACACCATATATTTT.

This chain links TRBV20-1 with TRBJ2-1, with 8 bases aligning to TRBD2. Germline V gene data show CDR1 as DFQATT and CDR2 as SNEGSKA (reference sequence). The CDR3 totals 16 residues. V was pared by 3 bases and J by 4 bases, with 11 bases of the junction left unmatched. The CDR3 loop is CSARPPPGGIYNEQFF. The DNA for the CDR3 is TGCAGTGCTAGGCCCCCCCCGGGGGGGATTTACAATGAGCAGTTCTTC.

The chain couples TRBV3-1 to TRBJ2-3, with D unresolved. The CDR3 runs 13 residues. Germline V gene data show CDR1 as LGHDT and CDR2 as YNNKEL (reference sequence). Trimming pared 3 bases from V and 0 bases from J, leaving 4 bases between. The CDR3 reads CASSQKSTDTQYF. The DNA of the CDR3 is TGTGCCAGCAGCCAGAAGAGCACAGATACGCAGTATTTT.

The chain is built from TRBV4-1 and TRBJ1-2, with 7 bases aligning to TRBD1. From germline, CDR1 is MGHRA and CDR2 YSYEKL. The CDR3 sequence is 16 residues long. Unmatched junction bases numbered 12, after V lost 4 bases and J lost 4 bases. Here the CDR3 reads CASSPQTGYYSYGYTF. DNA of the CDR3: TGCGCCAGCAGCCCTCAGACAGGGTATTACTCCTATGGCTACACCTTC.

This clonotype occurred a few times. The chain employs TRBV6-1 and TRBJ1-5; D gene uncertain. V lost 2 bases and J 0 bases, leaving 2 bases between the germline ends. Germline V lookup: CDR1 MNHNS, CDR2 SASEGT. The CDR3 spans 13 residues. The CDR3 DNA follows: TGTGCCAGCAGTGAATTTAGCAATCAGCCCCAGCATTTT. It translates to CASSEFSNQPQHF.

This clonotype was detected a few times. V and J are TRBV29-1 and TRBJ2-7; 9 positions agree with TRBD2. V dropped 4 bases and J dropped 5; count of bases not matched to a gene: 3. This CDR3 has 12 residues. CDR1 is SQVTM, CDR2 ANQGSEA, per germline. As DNA, the CDR3 is TGCAGCGTTGGACTAGCGGTAAACGAGCAGTACTTC. Translating it yields CSVGLAVNEQYF.